This T cell receptor (beta chain) derives from a study of patients and donors after allogeneic stem cell transplantation. V shed 5 bases and J 9 bases; nucleotides not matched to a gene: 9. Per germline, CDR1 SGHTA and CDR2 FQGNSA. The CDR3 length is 15 residues. From the RT-PCR reads, TCRdb called clonotypes with MiXCR, one entry per CDR3 protein. The table records fewer than 250,000 distinct CDR3 sequences, roughly 13% of them present only once. The clonotype comes from a human donor who was either an allogeneic HSCT recipient or a stem cell or donor lymphocyte infusion donor (not recorded which). It is not recorded whose cells these are; they may come from a transplant donor. The chain carries TRBV7-2 and TRBJ2-7, with TRBD2 matching 14 bases. Sequencing input: blood, either unsorted or a sorted T cell fraction (not recorded which). DNA of the CDR3: TGTGCCAGCAGCCAGGGGACTAGCGGGGGTATAGGGCAGTACTTC. This translates into CASSQGTSGGIGQYF.